Sequencing of this T cell receptor beta chain was carried out in a study of cytomegalovirus exposure and HLA in healthy donors. CDR3 size: 12 residues. The ends were cut back, 5 bases at V and 9 bases at J, with 8 bases in the middle. Germline CDR1 SGHAT, CDR2 FQNNGV. The PCR was carried out with 60 Vbeta primers and 13 Jbeta primers. Here immunoSEQ multiplex PCR was the method, and the copy in TCRdb shows in-frame clones only, minus some. The top ten clones hold about 3.8% of a sample with over 150,000 clones, 70% to 85% of them seen once. The chain couples TRBV11-2 to TRBJ1-6; D gene unclear. The sample consisted of PBMCs. This clonotype originated in a woman in her sixties in good health and CMV-seropositive. In DNA form, the CDR3 reads TGTGCCAGCAGCCTTTCGGGTTCACCCCTCCACTTT. Protein: CASSLSGSPLHF.